These 14 T cell receptor beta chains were sequenced from one sample in a study of blood T cells in healthy people across ages (dated by TCRdb to the mid-2010s). Receptor libraries were prepared by 5' RACE. For sequencing, an Illumina HiSeq 2500 was employed. The second PCR ran for roughly 7 to 12 cycles and used a J-beta primer mix along with a sample-barcoded 5' primer. Starting from the raw public reads, TCRdb applied fastp trimming at Q25, assembled clones with MiXCR and retained in-frame beta chains. Rows matching on CDR3 protein sequence are summarized as one entry with the most common DNA and genes. The table for this sample lists about 1.7 million distinct CDR3 sequences; approximately 28% of them were counted only once. The ten largest make up about 8% of the sample. The sequencing sample was made of blood. The receptors derive from a woman between 25 and 40 years old in good health.

V is TRBV11-2 and J is TRBJ1-4, with TRBD1 matching 7 bases. The germline gives CDR1 SGHAT, CDR2 FQNNGV. Trimming cost V 4 bases and J 0 bases; bases outside gene matches: 5. The CDR3 length is 16 residues. The CDR3 sequence: CASSSGTESTNEKLFF. In DNA, the CDR3 is TGTGCCAGCAGCTCCGGGACAGAGTCAACTAATGAAAAACTGTTTTTT.

In the case of this clonotype: A much larger clone differs from this one at a single base, so this may be a read error. V usage is TRBV7-3 and J usage is TRBJ2-6; a weak D match, TRBD1 (5 bases). This CDR3 is built from 14 residues. Germline V lookup: CDR1 SGHTA, CDR2 FQGTGA. The CDR3, as DNA: TGTGCCAGCAGCTTAACCCCTGGGGCCAACGTCCCGACTTTC. Protein: CASSLTPGANVPTF.

A word on this clonotype: This may be a read error: a much more frequent sequence differs by one nucleotide. The V gene is TRBV29-1, the J gene TRBJ2-7; 11 bases line up with TRBD2. The CDR3 loop spans 14 amino acids. Losses at the gene ends were 5 bases for V and 10 bases for J; bases not matched to a gene: 13. CDR1 is SQVTM and CDR2 is ANQGSEA in the germline V gene. CDR3 in amino acids: CSVCSGGATEAQYF. The CDR3 DNA sequence: TGCAGCGTTTGTAGCGGGGGGGCCACAGAGGCCCAGTACTTC.

The rearrangement joins TRBV2 to TRBJ2-5, with 11 bases matching TRBD2. J gave up 4 bases and V 4 bases, and 5 bases lay outside the gene matches. The CDR3 covers 15 residues. Germline lookup yields CDR1 SNHLY and CDR2 FYNNEI. The DNA for the CDR3 is TGTGCCAGCAGTGGTAGCGGGGGGGCCAGAGAGACCCAGTACTTC. Its translation: CASSGSGGARETQYF.

The chain combines TRBV29-1 with TRBJ1-2; D is perhaps TRBD1 (6 bases). CDR1 and CDR2 from the germline V gene are SQVTM and ANQGSEA. Trimming left V 4 bases short and J 0 bases short, with 18 bases between. This CDR3 has 16 amino acids. CDR3 DNA: TGCAGCGTTGTAGGGGGGCTCAGGCTAGCTAACTATGGCTACACCTTC. This gives the protein CSVVGGLRLANYGYTF.

This clonotype came up a few times. The rearrangement uses TRBV6-5 and TRBJ2-6, with D maybe TRBD2 (6 bases). This CDR3 is 16 amino acids long. The V end was cut by 6 bases, the J end by 3 bases, with 15 bases between. Looked up from germline, CDR1 is MNHEY and CDR2 is SVGAGI. The chain's CDR3 is CASRISGGYGANVLTF. For the CDR3, the DNA is TGTGCCAGCAGGATATCCGGGGGATATGGGGCCAACGTCCTGACTTTC.

This clonotype was counted between two and nine times. The gene calls are TRBV6-5 and TRBJ2-7; 12 nucleotides agree with TRBD1. Losses at the gene ends were 8 bases for V and 7 bases for J; bases not matched to a gene: 9. Germline-derived CDR1 and CDR2 are MNHEY and SVGAGI. The CDR3 contains 14 residues. The CDR3 spells CASGLGQGAREQYF. CDR3 coding DNA: TGTGCCAGCGGGCTGGGACAGGGGGCGCGTGAGCAGTACTTC.

The chain joins TRBV30 to TRBJ2-3, with TRBD2 matching over 8 bases. This CDR3 region has 13 residues. CDR1 is GTSNPN, CDR2 SVGIG, per germline (reference sequence). V was clipped by 0 bases and J by 6 bases; unmatched bases: 2. The CDR3: CAWSVRGRDTQYF. CDR3 in DNA: TGTGCCTGGAGTGTACGCGGGAGGGATACGCAGTATTTT.

This rearrangement joins TRBV5-1 to TRBJ1-1; a weak D match, TRBD1 (6 bases). The CDR3 length is 13 residues. In germline, CDR1 is SGHRS, CDR2 YFSETQ. Trimming removed 4 bases at V and 6 bases at J, with 13 bases between. The CDR3 coding sequence is TGCGCCAGCAGCGGACAACAGGGATCTGAAGCTTTCTTT. Translation gives CASSGQQGSEAFF.

The chain carries TRBV6-1 and TRBJ1-5, with 9 bases fitting TRBD1. There are 15 residues in the CDR3. Germline V gene data show CDR1 as MNHNS and CDR2 as SASEGT. The V and J ends lost 11 bases and 6 bases, in that order; junction bases with no gene match: 14. CDR3 protein: CAALPTGGSGQPQHF. CDR3 DNA sequence: TGTGCCGCCCTTCCGACAGGGGGTTCGGGTCAGCCCCAGCATTTT.

A remark on this clonotype: Since a much larger clone is just one base distant, this may be a read error. This rearrangement joins TRBV9 to TRBJ2-1; D gene ambiguous. CDR1 SGDLS and CDR2 YYNGEE come from the germline V gene. The CDR3 is made up of 17 amino acids. The germline V and J ends were trimmed by 4 bases and 2 bases, with 19 bases remaining between them. The CDR3 protein is CASSPRSTGGPYNEQFF. The CDR3 region has the DNA TGTGCCAGCAGCCCCCGGTCGACTGGCGGACCCTACAATGAGCAGTTCTTC.

The chain has TRBV5-5 and TRBJ1-4; D remains ambiguous. The germline V gene encodes CDR1 SGHKS and CDR2 YYEKEE (reference sequence). Trimming pared 4 bases from V and 6 bases from J, leaving 13 bases between. CDR3 length: 14 residues. The CDR3 DNA reads as TGTGCCAGCAGCCGTGCGGGGTCCTATGAAAAACTGTTTTTT. It translates to CASSRAGSYEKLFF.

In its sample, this clonotype was seen many times. The CDR3 sequence: CASSLAAGHGYTF. In nucleotides, the CDR3 is TGTGCCAGCAGTTTAGCGGCAGGCCATGGCTACACCTTC. The genes are TRBV27 and TRBJ1-2; D not certain. V was clipped by 2 bases and J by 6 bases, with 10 bases between them. Germline-derived CDR1 and CDR2 are MNHEY and SMNVEV (reference sequence). The CDR3 is 13 amino acids.

This clonotype was detected only a few times. This rearrangement joins TRBV3-1 to TRBJ1-5; 10 nucleotides match TRBD1. The germline gives CDR1 LGHDT, CDR2 YNNKEL (reference sequence). Unmatched junction bases numbered 3, after V lost 1 base and J lost 6 bases. This CDR3 has 15 residues. The CDR3 DNA reads as TGTGCCAGCAGCCAAGGACAGGGGGCGGGTCAGCCCCAGCATTTT. Residues: CASSQGQGAGQPQHF.